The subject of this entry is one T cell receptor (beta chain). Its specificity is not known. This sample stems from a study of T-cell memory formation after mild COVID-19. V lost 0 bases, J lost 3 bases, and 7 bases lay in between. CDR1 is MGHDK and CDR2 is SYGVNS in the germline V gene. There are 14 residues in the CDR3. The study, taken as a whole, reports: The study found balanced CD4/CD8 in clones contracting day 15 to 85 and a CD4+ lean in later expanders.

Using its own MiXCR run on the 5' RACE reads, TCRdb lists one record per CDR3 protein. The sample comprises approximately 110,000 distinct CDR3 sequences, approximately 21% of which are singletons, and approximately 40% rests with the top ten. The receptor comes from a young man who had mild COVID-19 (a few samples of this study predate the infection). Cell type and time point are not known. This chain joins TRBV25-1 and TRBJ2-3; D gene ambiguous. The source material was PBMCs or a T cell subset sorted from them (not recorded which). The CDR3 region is CASSEYSLTDTQYF. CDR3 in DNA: TGTGCCAGCAGTGAATACTCCCTTACAGATACGCAGTATTTT. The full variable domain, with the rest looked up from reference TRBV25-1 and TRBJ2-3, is EADIYQTPRYLVIGTGKKITLECSQTMGHDKMYWYQQDPGMELHLIHYSYGVNSTEKGDLSSESTVSRIRTEHFPLTLESARPSHTSQYLCASSEYSLTDTQYFGPGTRLTVL.